This T cell receptor beta chain is drawn from a study of beta chain features in type 1 diabetes. Germline CDR1 is WSHSY and CDR2 is SAAADI. With 7 bases removed from V and 9 bases from J, the gap between germline ends came to 16 bases. The CDR3 is made up of 12 amino acids. Study-level results: PCR might favor shorter templates, equally in patients and controls. For Type 1 diabetes patients, all four CD4+ subsets carried TCRB CDR3s that were moderately but significantly shorter.

Points on this clone: Its antigen remains unknown.

Expressed TCRB transcripts were sequenced because the isolated RNA had all been reverse transcribed beforehand. Produced via immunoSEQ multiplex PCR; TCRdb's table is partial and in-frame only. In the table there are 600,000 or so clones, around 15% of which are singletons. CD4+ naive, central memory, regulatory and stem cell-like memory cells were sorted via CD45RO/CCR7/CD25/CD127/CD95/CD27. This receptor was taken from a man aged 18 to 29 with type 1 diabetes. The sample comprised naive CD4+ T cells from blood. This chain uses TRBV10-2 with TRBJ2-7; D call uncertain. CDR3 sequence (DNA): TGCGCCAGCACCCCCCGAGGATCCGCGCAGTACTTC. This translates into CASTPRGSAQYF.